The rows below give T cell receptor beta chains drawn from one sample of a study of blood T cell repertoires in COVID-19. Sequencing was performed with immunoSEQ multiplex PCR; in TCRdb, only in-frame clones are kept and a portion is missing. The table lists about 300,000 clones, around 84% of them singletons. Sequenced material: PBMCs or T cells enriched from blood (not recorded which). The source of these receptors is a man aged 25 to 45 who had recovered from COVID-19. Each CDR3 is given with its conserved first and last residue. Each record gives: CDR3 DNA, CDR3 protein, J gene, clone size, D gene, V gene. A D gene is named only where the DNA matches it firmly. Size is stated for part of the rows, as once, few or many counts, or as a class when the clone is expanded.

DNA: TGTGCCAGCCACCCGCGAGGGGGCGGGAACATTCAGTACTTC; CDR3: CASHPRGGGNIQYF; J: TRBJ2-4; size: NA; D: TRBD1; V: TRBV19
DNA: TGCGCCAGCAGCTTGGTGGGGCAAGACAGGGGAGAGACCCAGTACTTC; CDR3: CASSLVGQDRGETQYF; J: TRBJ2-5; size: NA; D: TRBD1; V: TRBV5-1
DNA: TGTGCCAGCAGCGTAAGCGACTCTGGAAACACCATATATTTT; CDR3: CASSVSDSGNTIYF; J: TRBJ1-3; size: NA; D: NA; V: TRBV9
DNA: TGTGCCACCAGTGATCGGACTAGCGGGAGGGCCGGCACCGGGGAGCTGTTTTTT; CDR3: CATSDRTSGRAGTGELFF; J: TRBJ2-2; size: NA; D: TRBD2; V: TRBV24-1
DNA: TGTGCCAGTAGTATAGTAGGACTCGAAGCTTTCTTT; CDR3: CASSIVGLEAFF; J: TRBJ1-1; size: NA; D: NA; V: TRBV19
DNA: TGTGCCAGTAGTAATCTCAGGGGAAAAGCGGACACTGAAGCTTTCTTT; CDR3: CASSNLRGKADTEAFF; J: TRBJ1-1; size: NA; D: NA; V: TRBV19
DNA: TGCGCCAGCAGCCAAGGAGGGTTTGACGAGCAGTACTTC; CDR3: CASSQGGFDEQYF; J: TRBJ2-7; size: NA; D: NA; V: TRBV4-1
DNA: TGTGCCAGCAGTGAATACGACAGGGGCGACACCGGGGAGCTGTTTTTT; CDR3: CASSEYDRGDTGELFF; J: TRBJ2-2; size: NA; D: TRBD1; V: TRBV25-1
DNA: TGCGCCAGCAGACTAGCGGCCCCTTCCTACGAGCAGTACTTC; CDR3: CASRLAAPSYEQYF; J: TRBJ2-7; size: many; D: TRBD2; V: TRBV5-1
DNA: TGTGCCAGCACTATGCGGAGGGGGCGTGGGGAGCAGTACTTC; CDR3: CASTMRRGRGEQYF; J: TRBJ2-7; size: NA; D: NA; V: TRBV6-5
DNA: TGCGCCAGCAGTGAGGGATCAGACCAAGAGACCCAGTACTTC; CDR3: CASSEGSDQETQYF; J: TRBJ2-5; size: NA; D: NA; V: TRBV5-1
DNA: TGCGCCAGCAGCCCCGGGACAGGGGGCGGAAACATTCAGTACTTC; CDR3: CASSPGTGGGNIQYF; J: TRBJ2-4; size: NA; D: TRBD1; V: TRBV5-1
DNA: TGCGCCAGCAGGGCCGGGACAGGGCCCGAAGCTTTCTTT; CDR3: CASRAGTGPEAFF; J: TRBJ1-1; size: NA; D: TRBD1; V: TRBV5-1
DNA: TGTGCCAGCAGCCACGGACAGGATGATTCTAATTCACCCCTCCACTTT; CDR3: CASSHGQDDSNSPLHF; J: TRBJ1-6; size: NA; D: TRBD1; V: TRBV7-9